This section outlines one TCR beta chain sequence together with its context. Clones were sequenced by immunoSEQ multiplex PCR, and TCRdb holds only the in-frame ones, with some missing. In the table there are tens of thousands of clones, over 95% of which are singletons. The CDR3 runs 15 residues. CDR1 is SGHAT, CDR2 FQNNGV, per germline. Between the trimmed V and J ends, which lost 4 bases and 2 bases, there was a span of 15 bases. This sample is part of a study of technical replicates of blood from a handful of donors. This sequence joins TRBV11-2 and TRBJ2-7; D is ambiguous. This TCR was recovered from a human donor in good health. Sequenced: T cells isolated from PBMCs. CDR3 sequence (DNA): TGTGCCAGCAGCTCTCCCGCGGAGCCTCCCTACGAGCAGTACTTC. It encodes CASSSPAEPPYEQYF.